This T cell receptor beta chain comes out of a study of shared clonotypes between healthy human individuals. Study results and caveats: Naive CD4 clonotypes were shared across a few donors at about 5.3%.

Source study methods: Filtering differed, since immunoSEQ gave only junction sequences and no quality scores. Clones were read by immunoSEQ multiplex PCR, and TCRdb kept only the in-frame ones, dropping some. That table supplies the V and J calls and clone size; D and trimming were determined from the DNA. This sample has about 2.1 million clones, with 85% to 95% found just once. Worth noting for this clone: Antigen unknown. The identical CDR3 is also encoded by other nucleotide sequences in the sample.

CD8 cells classed as naive were CD45RO-negative and positively selected for CCR7, excluding terminally differentiated effector memory CD45RA+ cells. Among the donors, all were Caucasian adults who lived in Nashville, Tennessee. Germline CDR1 and CDR2: MNHEY and SMNVEV (reference sequence). The V and J ends lost 8 bases and 3 bases respectively, with 8 bases between them. The CDR3 spans 11 residues. The receptor was derived from a young man in good health. Some clones in this sample may be carry-over from other donors' samples. Sequenced sample: naive CD8+ T cells from PBMCs. This rearrangement joins TRBV27 to TRBJ2-7; D is unresolved. The CDR3 spells CASSTGYEQYF. The DNA of the CDR3 is TGTGCCAGCTCTACGGGCTACGAGCAGTACTTC.